A selection of T cell receptor beta chains follows, all from one sample in a study of T cells in Graves' hyperthyroidism and ophthalmopathy. TCRdb fed the multiplex PCR reads into MiXCR, producing one record per CDR3 protein. The sample lists hundreds of thousands of distinct CDR3 sequences; roughly a quarter were seen once. Sample: blood. All receptors come from a woman aged 25 to 39 with Graves' ophthalmopathy. CDR3s include the opening cysteine and the closing phenylalanine or tryptophan. The D gene is left open where the match is weak. Clone size is not always given. Where it is, it says once, few, many or a class for expanded clones.

J: TRBJ1-2; D: .; size: many; V: TRBV12-3/TRBV12-4; DNA: TGTGCCAGCTCACTCCGGACTAACTATGGCTACACCTTC; CDR3: CASSLRTNYGYTF
J: TRBJ1-1; D: TRBD1; size: many; V: TRBV2; DNA: TGTGCCAGCAGCGAGGACAGGGCTTGGAGCACTGAAGCTTTCTTT; CDR3: CASSEDRAWSTEAFF
J: TRBJ2-5; D: TRBD2; size: .; V: TRBV20-1; DNA: TGCAGTGCTAGAGATTCGGGGGGAGAGACCCAGTACTTC; CDR3: CSARDSGGETQYF
J: TRBJ2-2; D: .; size: .; V: TRBV7-9; DNA: TGTGCCAGCAGCTTATTACACACCGGGGAGCTGTTTTTT; CDR3: CASSLLHTGELFF
J: TRBJ2-7; D: .; size: many; V: TRBV6-5; DNA: TGTGCCAGCAGGAGAGTGATCCTCTCCTACGAGCAGTACTTC; CDR3: CASRRVILSYEQYF
J: TRBJ2-1; D: .; size: many; V: TRBV27; DNA: TGTGCCAGCAGTTTAAGGGGGTGGGAGAATGAGCAGTTCTTC; CDR3: CASSLRGWENEQFF
J: TRBJ2-5; D: .; size: .; V: TRBV20-1; DNA: TGCAGTGCCACGGGACCAAACCAAGAGACCCAGTACTTC; CDR3: CSATGPNQETQYF
J: TRBJ1-1; D: .; size: many; V: TRBV6-1; DNA: TGTGCCAGCATTGCCCGGGTGAACACTGAAGCTTTCTTT; CDR3: CASIARVNTEAFF
J: TRBJ2-7; D: .; size: many; V: TRBV12-3/TRBV12-4; DNA: TGTGCCAGCAGTCCTAGGGGGGACGAGCAGTACTTC; CDR3: CASSPRGDEQYF
J: TRBJ2-3; D: TRBD1; size: many; V: TRBV2; DNA: TGTGCCAGCAGTGTGGGACAGGAGTTGGATACGCAGTATTTT; CDR3: CASSVGQELDTQYF
J: TRBJ1-1; D: .; size: many; V: TRBV11-2; DNA: TGTGCCAGCAGCGGTCCGGCCTTGAACACTGAAGCTTTCTTT; CDR3: CASSGPALNTEAFF
J: TRBJ2-5; D: .; size: many; V: TRBV7-2; DNA: TGTGCCAGCAGCTACGGAGAGACCAAGTACTTC; CDR3: CASSYGETKYF
J: TRBJ1-2; D: .; size: few; V: TRBV15; DNA: TGTGCCACCAGCAGAGATCGCGTCCGGGGCGGAAACTATGGCTACACCTTC; CDR3: CATSRDRVRGGNYGYTF
J: TRBJ2-7; D: .; size: many; V: TRBV12-5; DNA: TGTGCTAGTGGTTTGCGGCAGGCGAACCCTTCCTACGAGCAGTACTTC; CDR3: CASGLRQANPSYEQYF
J: TRBJ1-5; D: TRBD1; size: .; V: TRBV6-5; DNA: TGTGCCAGCAGTTGGACACAGGGGCTTCGCAATCAGCCCCAGCATTTT; CDR3: CASSWTQGLRNQPQHF
J: TRBJ2-7; D: TRBD2; size: .; V: TRBV2; DNA: TGTGCCAGCAGTGTAGCGGGGACGGGATACTACGAGCAGTACTTC; CDR3: CASSVAGTGYYEQYF
J: TRBJ2-7; D: .; size: many; V: TRBV28; DNA: TGTGCCAGCAGCTTAGGGTTATACGAGCAGTACTTC; CDR3: CASSLGLYEQYF
J: TRBJ2-7; D: TRBD2; size: .; V: TRBV6-1; DNA: TGTGCCAGCAGCCCAGCGGGAGGGCCTCAATACGAGCAGTACTTC; CDR3: CASSPAGGPQYEQYF
J: TRBJ1-5; D: .; size: .; V: TRBV18; DNA: TGTGCCAGCTCATCCGGGACACCCTATAGCAATCAGCCCCAGCATTTT; CDR3: CASSSGTPYSNQPQHF
J: TRBJ1-3; D: .; size: few; V: TRBV28; DNA: TGTGCCAGCAGTTCACGCACGGACGGCCTCTCTGGAAACACCATATATTTT; CDR3: CASSSRTDGLSGNTIYF
J: TRBJ2-7; D: TRBD1; size: .; V: TRBV20-1; DNA: TGCAGTACTGGGACAGGGGAAAAAGTCGAGCAGTACTTC; CDR3: CSTGTGEKVEQYF
J: TRBJ2-2; D: TRBD2; size: many; V: TRBV2; DNA: TGTGCCAGTGGGGTGGGAGCGGGGGTCTACACCGGGGAGCTGTTTTTT; CDR3: CASGVGAGVYTGELFF
J: TRBJ2-2; D: .; size: many; V: TRBV19; DNA: TGTGCCAGTAGTTCGTGGGTCGGGGAGCTGTTTTTT; CDR3: CASSSWVGELFF
J: TRBJ2-7; D: TRBD2; size: .; V: TRBV4-1; DNA: TGCGCCAGCAGCTACGCGGGAGCTGGAACCTACGAGCAGTACTTC; CDR3: CASSYAGAGTYEQYF
J: TRBJ1-2; D: TRBD1; size: many; V: TRBV6-5; DNA: TGTGCCAGCAGTTACCCGGACAGGGTCCATGGCTACACCTTC; CDR3: CASSYPDRVHGYTF
J: TRBJ1-5; D: .; size: many; V: TRBV3-1; DNA: TGTGCCAGCAGCCAAGCAGGAAGGGGCAATCAGCCCCAGCATTTT; CDR3: CASSQAGRGNQPQHF
J: TRBJ2-6; D: TRBD2; size: many; V: TRBV12-3/TRBV12-4; DNA: TGTGCCAGCAGTTTAGGGGGGGGGTTCGGGGCCAACGTCCTGACTTTC; CDR3: CASSLGGGFGANVLTF
J: TRBJ2-7; D: .; size: many; V: TRBV7-2; DNA: TGTGCCAGCAGCTTGGCTACAGGGTCCGTTTACGAGCAGTACTTC; CDR3: CASSLATGSVYEQYF
J: TRBJ2-2; D: .; size: many; V: TRBV7-8; DNA: TGCGCCAGCAGCCCCCATAGGCGGGTAAACACCGGGGAGCTGTTTTTT; CDR3: CASSPHRRVNTGELFF
J: TRBJ1-1; D: .; size: .; V: TRBV9; DNA: TGTGCCAGCAGCGTAGCGGCAAGGCTTATGAACACTGAAGCTTTCTTT; CDR3: CASSVAARLMNTEAFF
J: TRBJ2-5; D: .; size: .; V: TRBV27; DNA: TGTGCCAGCAGTTTATCCAGGGTTCGGGAGACCCAGTACTTC; CDR3: CASSLSRVRETQYF
J: TRBJ1-1; D: .; size: few; V: TRBV28; DNA: TGTGCCAGCACCAATGCGCCCATGAACACTGAAGCTTTCTTT; CDR3: CASTNAPMNTEAFF
J: TRBJ2-3; D: .; size: many; V: TRBV5-1; DNA: TGCGCCAGCAGCGTGACAGACCCGACAGATACGCAGTATTTT; CDR3: CASSVTDPTDTQYF
J: TRBJ2-3; D: TRBD1; size: many; V: TRBV6-2/TRBV6-3; DNA: TGTGCCAGCAGTTCACAGGGGTTCACCTCAGATACGCAGTATTTT; CDR3: CASSSQGFTSDTQYF
J: TRBJ1-1; D: .; size: many; V: TRBV6-5; DNA: TGTGCCAGCAGTTCGGAGGTCGCTGGCAGAATGAACACTGAAGCTTTCTTT; CDR3: CASSSEVAGRMNTEAFF
J: TRBJ2-7; D: TRBD2; size: .; V: TRBV6-2/TRBV6-3; DNA: TGTGCCAGCAGACTAGCGGGAGGAAACGAGCAGTACTTC; CDR3: CASRLAGGNEQYF